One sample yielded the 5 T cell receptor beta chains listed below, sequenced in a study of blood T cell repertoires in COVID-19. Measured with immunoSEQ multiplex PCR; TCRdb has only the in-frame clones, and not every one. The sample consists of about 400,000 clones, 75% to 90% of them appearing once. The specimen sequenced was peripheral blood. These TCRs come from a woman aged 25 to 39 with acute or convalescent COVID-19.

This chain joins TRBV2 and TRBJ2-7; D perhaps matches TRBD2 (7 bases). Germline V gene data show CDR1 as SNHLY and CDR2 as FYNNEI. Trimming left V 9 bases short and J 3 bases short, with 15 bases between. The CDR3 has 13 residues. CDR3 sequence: CASGGGVSYEQYF. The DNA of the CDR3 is TGTGCCAGTGGAGGGGGGGTAAGCTACGAGCAGTACTTC.

CDR3 region: CASSHADRGRDEQYF. The DNA for the CDR3 is TGTGCCAGCAGCCATGCGGACAGGGGGCGCGACGAGCAGTACTTC. This rearrangement joins TRBV11-1 to TRBJ2-7; 11 bases map to TRBD1. The CDR3 covers 15 residues. Germline lookup yields CDR1 SGHAT and CDR2 FQDESV (reference sequence). With V trimmed by 5 bases and J by 5 bases, 8 bases remained unmatched.

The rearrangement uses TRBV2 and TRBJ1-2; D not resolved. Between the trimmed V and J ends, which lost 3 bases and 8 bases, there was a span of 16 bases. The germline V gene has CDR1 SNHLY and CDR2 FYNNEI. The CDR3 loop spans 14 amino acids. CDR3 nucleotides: TGTGCCAGCAGTGAGTGGGAGGGTCCTGCCGGCTACACCTTC. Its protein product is CASSEWEGPAGYTF. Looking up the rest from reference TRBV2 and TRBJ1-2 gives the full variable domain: EPEVTQTPSHQVTQMGQEVILRCVPISNHLYFYWYRQILGQKVEFLVSFYNNEISEKSEIFDDQFSVERPDGSNFTLKIRSTKLEDSAMYFCASSEWEGPAGYTFGSGTRLTVV.

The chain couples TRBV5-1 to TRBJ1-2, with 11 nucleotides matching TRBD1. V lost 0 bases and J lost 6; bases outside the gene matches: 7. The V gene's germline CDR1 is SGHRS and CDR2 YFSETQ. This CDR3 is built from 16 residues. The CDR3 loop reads CASSLALDRGRDGYTF. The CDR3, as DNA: TGCGCCAGCAGCTTGGCTTTGGACAGGGGGCGGGATGGCTACACCTTC. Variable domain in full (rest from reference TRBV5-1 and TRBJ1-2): KAGVTQTPRYLIKTRGQQVTLSCSPISGHRSVSWYQQTPGQGLQFLFEYFSETQRNKGNFPGRFSGRQFSNSRSEMNVSTLELGDSALYLCASSLALDRGRDGYTFGSGTRLTVV.

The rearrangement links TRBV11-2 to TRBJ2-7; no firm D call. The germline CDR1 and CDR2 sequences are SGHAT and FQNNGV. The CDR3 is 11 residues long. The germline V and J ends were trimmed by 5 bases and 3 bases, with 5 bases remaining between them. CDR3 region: CASSPYYEQYF. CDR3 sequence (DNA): TGTGCCAGCAGCCCCTACTACGAGCAGTACTTC.